The TCR beta chain described here comes from a study of cytomegalovirus exposure and HLA in healthy donors. PCR amplification relied on 60 Vbeta primers (plus 13 Jbeta primers). Using immunoSEQ multiplex PCR, the repertoire was profiled, and TCRdb retains in-frame clones only, with some absent. This sample's table reports tens of thousands of clones. The V end lost 3 bases, the J end lost 3 bases, and 11 bases lay between the germline ends. Germline CDR1 reads SGHNT; CDR2 reads YENEEA. CDR3 length equals 14 residues. The chain combines TRBV11-3 with TRBJ1-1; D gene uncertain. The TCR sequence derives from a man between 35 and 55 years old in good health and CMV-seronegative. Sequencing was carried out using PBMCs. The CDR3 loop reads CASSLEGVDTEAFF. CDR3 nucleotide sequence: TGTGCCAGCAGCTTGGAGGGTGTGGACACTGAAGCTTTCTTT.